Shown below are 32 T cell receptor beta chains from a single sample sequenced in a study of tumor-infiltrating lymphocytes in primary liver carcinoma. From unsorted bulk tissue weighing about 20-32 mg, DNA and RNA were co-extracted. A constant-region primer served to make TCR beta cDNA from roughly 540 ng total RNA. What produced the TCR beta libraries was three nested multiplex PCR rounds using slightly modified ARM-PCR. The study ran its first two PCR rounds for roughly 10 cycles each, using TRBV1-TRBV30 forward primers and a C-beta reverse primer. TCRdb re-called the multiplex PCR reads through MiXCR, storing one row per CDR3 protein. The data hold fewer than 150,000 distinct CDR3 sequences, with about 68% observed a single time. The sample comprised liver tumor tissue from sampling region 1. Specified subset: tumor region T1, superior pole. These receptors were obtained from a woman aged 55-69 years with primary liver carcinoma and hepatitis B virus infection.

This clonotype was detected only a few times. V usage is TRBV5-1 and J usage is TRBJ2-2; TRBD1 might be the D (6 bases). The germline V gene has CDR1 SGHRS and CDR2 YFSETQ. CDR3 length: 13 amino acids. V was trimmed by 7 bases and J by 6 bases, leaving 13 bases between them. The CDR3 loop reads CASGPQGSGELFF. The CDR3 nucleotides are TGCGCCAGCGGTCCACAGGGTTCCGGGGAGCTGTTTTTT.

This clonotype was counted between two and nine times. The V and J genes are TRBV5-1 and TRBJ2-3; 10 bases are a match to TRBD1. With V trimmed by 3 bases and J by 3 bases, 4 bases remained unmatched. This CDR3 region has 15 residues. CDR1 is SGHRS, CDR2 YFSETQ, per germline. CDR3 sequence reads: CASSWGQGRTDTQYF. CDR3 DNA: TGCGCCAGCAGCTGGGGACAGGGGAGGACAGATACGCAGTATTTT.

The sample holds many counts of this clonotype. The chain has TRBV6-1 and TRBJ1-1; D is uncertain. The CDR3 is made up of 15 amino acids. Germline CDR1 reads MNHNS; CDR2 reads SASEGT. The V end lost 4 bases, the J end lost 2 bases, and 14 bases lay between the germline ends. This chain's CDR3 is CASSVLQTLNTEAFF. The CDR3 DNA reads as TGTGCCAGCAGTGTCTTACAGACCCTTAACACTGAAGCTTTCTTT.

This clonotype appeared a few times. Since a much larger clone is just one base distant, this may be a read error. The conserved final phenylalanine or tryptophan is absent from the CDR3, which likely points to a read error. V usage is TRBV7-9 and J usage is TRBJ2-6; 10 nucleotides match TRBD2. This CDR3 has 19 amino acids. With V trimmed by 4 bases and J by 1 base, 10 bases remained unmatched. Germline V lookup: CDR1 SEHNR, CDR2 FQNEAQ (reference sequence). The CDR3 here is CASSSWTSGTLSGANVLTV. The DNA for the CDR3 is TGTGCCAGCAGCTCCTGGACTAGCGGTACCTTATCTGGGGCCAACGTCCTGACTGTC.

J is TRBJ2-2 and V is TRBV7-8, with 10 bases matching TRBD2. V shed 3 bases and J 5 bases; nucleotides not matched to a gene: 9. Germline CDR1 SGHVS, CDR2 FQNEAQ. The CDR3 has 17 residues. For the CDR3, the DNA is TGTGCCAGCAGCTTGGGGGCTAGCGGGGGTGGTACCGGGGAGCTGTTTTTT. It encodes CASSLGASGGGTGELFF.

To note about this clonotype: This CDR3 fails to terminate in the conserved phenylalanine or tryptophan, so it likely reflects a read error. CDR3 amino acids: CANSLRRRNTQYL. The DNA of the CDR3 is TGTGCCAACAGCCTGCGACGGAGGAATACGCAGTATCTT. The gene calls are TRBV11-2 and TRBJ2-3, with D possibly being TRBD2 (5 bases). There are 13 residues in the CDR3. Germline V lookup: CDR1 SGHAT, CDR2 FQNNGV.

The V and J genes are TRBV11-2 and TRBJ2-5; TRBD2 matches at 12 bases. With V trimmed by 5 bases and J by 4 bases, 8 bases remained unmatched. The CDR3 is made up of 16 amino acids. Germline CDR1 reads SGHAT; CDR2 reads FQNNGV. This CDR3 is CASSPIGLAGRETQYF. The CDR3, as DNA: TGTGCCAGCAGCCCGATAGGACTAGCGGGAAGAGAGACCCAGTACTTC. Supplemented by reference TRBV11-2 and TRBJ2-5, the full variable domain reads EAGVAQSPRYKIIEKRQSVAFWCNPISGHATLYWYQQILGQGPKLLIQFQNNGVVDDSQLPKDRFSAERLKGVDSTLKIQPAKLEDSAVYLCASSPIGLAGRETQYFGPGTRLLVL.

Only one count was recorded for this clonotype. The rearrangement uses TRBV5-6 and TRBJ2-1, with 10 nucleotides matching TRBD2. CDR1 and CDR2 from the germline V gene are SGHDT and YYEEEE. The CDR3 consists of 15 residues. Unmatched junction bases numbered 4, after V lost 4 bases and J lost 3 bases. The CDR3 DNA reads TGTGCCAGCAGCGCCATAGCGGGAGGCTACAATGAGCAGTTCTTC. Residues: CASSAIAGGYNEQFF.

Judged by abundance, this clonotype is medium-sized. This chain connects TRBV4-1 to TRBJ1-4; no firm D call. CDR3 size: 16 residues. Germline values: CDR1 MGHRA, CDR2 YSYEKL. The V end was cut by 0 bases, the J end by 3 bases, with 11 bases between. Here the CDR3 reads CASSQDLYRSNEKLFF. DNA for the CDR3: TGCGCCAGCAGCCAAGATCTCTATAGGTCTAATGAAAAACTGTTTTTT.

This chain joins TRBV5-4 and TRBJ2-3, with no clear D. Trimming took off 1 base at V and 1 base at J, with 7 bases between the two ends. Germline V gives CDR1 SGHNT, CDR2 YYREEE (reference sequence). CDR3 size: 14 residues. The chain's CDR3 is CASSLRQGTDTQYF. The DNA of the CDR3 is TGTGCCAGCAGCTTGAGGCAGGGCACAGATACGCAGTATTTT.

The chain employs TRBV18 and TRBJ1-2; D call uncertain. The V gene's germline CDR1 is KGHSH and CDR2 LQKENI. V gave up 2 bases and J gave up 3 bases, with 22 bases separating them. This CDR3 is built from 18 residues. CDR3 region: CASSPSGVGPLSDYGYTF. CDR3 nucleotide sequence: TGTGCCAGCTCACCATCGGGAGTGGGCCCCCTATCTGACTATGGCTACACCTTC.

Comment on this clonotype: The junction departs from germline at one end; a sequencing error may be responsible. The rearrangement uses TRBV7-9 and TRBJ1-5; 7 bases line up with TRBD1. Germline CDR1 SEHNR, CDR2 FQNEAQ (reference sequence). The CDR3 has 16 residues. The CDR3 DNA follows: TGTGCCAGCAGCTCAACGCAGGAAGGGGGCAATCAGTCCCAGCATTTT. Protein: CASSSTQEGGNQSQHF.

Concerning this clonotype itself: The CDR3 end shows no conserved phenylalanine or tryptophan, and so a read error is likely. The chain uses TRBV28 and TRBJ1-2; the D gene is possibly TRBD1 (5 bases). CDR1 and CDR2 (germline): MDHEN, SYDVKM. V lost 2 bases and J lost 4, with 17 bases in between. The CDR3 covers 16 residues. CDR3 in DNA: TGTGCCAGCAGTTTACCTTGGCCGGGGGGGACCTATGGCTACACCTCC. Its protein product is CASSLPWPGGTYGYTS.

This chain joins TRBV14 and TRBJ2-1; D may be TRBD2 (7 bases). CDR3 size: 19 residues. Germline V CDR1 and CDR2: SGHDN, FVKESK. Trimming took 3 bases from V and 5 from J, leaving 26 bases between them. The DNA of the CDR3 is TGTGCCAGCAGCCATCTCCCGGGGGCACTAGCGCGAGTCGACAATGAGCAGTTCTTC. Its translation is CASSHLPGALARVDNEQFF.

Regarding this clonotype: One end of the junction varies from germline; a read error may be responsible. CDR3 region: CASSSGQRGSYAF. CDR3 DNA sequence: TGCGCCAGCAGCTCTGGACAGAGGGGTAGCTACGCCTTC. V and J are TRBV5-1 and TRBJ1-2; a weak D match, TRBD1 (6 bases). The CDR3 is 13 residues long. The germline V gene encodes CDR1 SGHRS and CDR2 YFSETQ.

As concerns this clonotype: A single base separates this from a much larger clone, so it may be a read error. CDR3 DNA: TGCGCCAGCAGCCTCCATCCTTGGGGTTTGGAGACCCAGTACTTC. Translating it yields CASSLHPWGLETQYF. V usage is TRBV4-1 and J usage is TRBJ2-5, with D hard to call. The CDR3 is 15 amino acids. The germline CDR1 and CDR2 sequences are MGHRA and YSYEKL. Trimming took 4 bases from V and 5 from J, leaving 17 bases between them.

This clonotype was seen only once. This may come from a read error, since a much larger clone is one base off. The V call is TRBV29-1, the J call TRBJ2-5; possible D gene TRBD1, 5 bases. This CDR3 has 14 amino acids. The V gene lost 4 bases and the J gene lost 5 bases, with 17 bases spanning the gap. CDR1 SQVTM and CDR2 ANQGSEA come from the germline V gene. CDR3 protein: CSVGVWATAETQYF. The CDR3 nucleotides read TGCAGCGTTGGTGTTTGGGCGACAGCGGAGACCCAGTACTTC.

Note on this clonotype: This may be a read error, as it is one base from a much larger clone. The CDR3 loop is CARSQVDGSYEQYF. The DNA of the CDR3 is TGTGCCAGAAGCCAAGTAGACGGATCCTACGAGCAGTACTTC. The rearrangement links TRBV14 to TRBJ2-7; D unclear. This CDR3 spans 14 amino acids. CDR1 is SGHDN and CDR2 is FVKESK in the germline V gene.

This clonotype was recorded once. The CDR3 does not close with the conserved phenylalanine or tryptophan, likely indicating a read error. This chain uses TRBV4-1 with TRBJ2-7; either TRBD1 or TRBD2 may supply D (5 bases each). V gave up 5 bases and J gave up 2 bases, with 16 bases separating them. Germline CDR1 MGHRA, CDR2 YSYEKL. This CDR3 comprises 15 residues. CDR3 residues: CASSYNYKGPYEQYL. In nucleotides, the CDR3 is TGCGCCAGCAGCTATAACTACAAGGGACCCTACGAGCAGTACCTC.

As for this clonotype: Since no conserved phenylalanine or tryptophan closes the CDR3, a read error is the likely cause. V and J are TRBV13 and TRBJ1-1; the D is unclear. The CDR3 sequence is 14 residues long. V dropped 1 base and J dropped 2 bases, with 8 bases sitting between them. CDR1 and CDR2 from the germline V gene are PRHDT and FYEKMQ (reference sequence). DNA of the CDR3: TGTGCCAGCAGCTTAGATCCTCCCAACACTGAAGCTTTCTAT. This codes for CASSLDPPNTEAFY.

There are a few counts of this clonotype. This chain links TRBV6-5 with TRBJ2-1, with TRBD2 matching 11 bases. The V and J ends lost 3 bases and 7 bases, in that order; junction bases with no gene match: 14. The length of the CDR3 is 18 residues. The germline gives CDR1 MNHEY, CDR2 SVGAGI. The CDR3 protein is CASSYGRGISGRVNEQFF. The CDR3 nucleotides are TGTGCCAGCAGTTATGGGAGGGGAATTAGCGGGAGGGTTAATGAGCAGTTCTTC.

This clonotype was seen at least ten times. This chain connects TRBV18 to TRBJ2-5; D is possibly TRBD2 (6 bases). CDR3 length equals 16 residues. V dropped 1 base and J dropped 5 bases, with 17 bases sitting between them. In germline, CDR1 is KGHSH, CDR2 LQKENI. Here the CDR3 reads CASSPRRLEGKETQYF. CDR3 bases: TGTGCCAGCTCACCACGCCGACTAGAGGGGAAGGAGACCCAGTACTTC.

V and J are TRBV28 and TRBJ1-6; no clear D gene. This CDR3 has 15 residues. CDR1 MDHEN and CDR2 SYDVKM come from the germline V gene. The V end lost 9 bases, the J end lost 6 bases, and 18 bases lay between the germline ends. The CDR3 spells CASRAGRIRNSPLHF. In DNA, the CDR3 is TGTGCCAGTAGAGCGGGCAGGATTCGTAATTCACCCCTCCACTTT.

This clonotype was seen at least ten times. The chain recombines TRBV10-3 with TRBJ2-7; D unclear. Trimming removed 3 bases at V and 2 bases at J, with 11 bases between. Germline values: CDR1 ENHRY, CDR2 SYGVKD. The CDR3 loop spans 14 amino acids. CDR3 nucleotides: TGTGCCATCAGTGAAGAGCAGAGAACCTACGAGCAGTACTTC. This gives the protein CAISEEQRTYEQYF.

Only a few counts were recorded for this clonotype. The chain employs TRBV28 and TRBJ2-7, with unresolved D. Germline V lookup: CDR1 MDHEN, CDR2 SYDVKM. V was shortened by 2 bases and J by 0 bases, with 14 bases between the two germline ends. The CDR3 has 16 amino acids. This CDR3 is CASSLRVAVSSYEQYF. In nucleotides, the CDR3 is TGTGCCAGCAGTTTAAGGGTGGCGGTGAGCTCCTACGAGCAGTACTTC. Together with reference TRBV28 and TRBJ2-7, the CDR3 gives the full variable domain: DVKVTQSSRYLVKRTGEKVFLECVQDMDHENMFWYRQDPGLGLRLIYFSYDVKMKEKGDIPEGYSVSREKKERFSLILESASTNQTSMYLCASSLRVAVSSYEQYFGPGTRLTVT.

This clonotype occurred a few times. CDR3 sequence reads: CASSGTRSSVTQYF. CDR3 DNA sequence: TGTGCCAGCAGTGGGACTAGATCCTCCGTTACGCAGTATTTT. The chain recombines TRBV6-1 with TRBJ2-3, with 7 bases identical to TRBD2. Looked up from germline, CDR1 is MNHNS and CDR2 is SASEGT. V shed 4 bases and J 8 bases; nucleotides not matched to a gene: 9. This CDR3 has 14 residues.

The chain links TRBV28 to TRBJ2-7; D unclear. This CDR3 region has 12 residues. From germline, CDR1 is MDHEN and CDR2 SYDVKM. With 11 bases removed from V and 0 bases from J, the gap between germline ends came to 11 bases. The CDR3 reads CAGLGGSYEQYF. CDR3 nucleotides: TGTGCCGGCCTAGGCGGCTCCTACGAGCAGTACTTC.

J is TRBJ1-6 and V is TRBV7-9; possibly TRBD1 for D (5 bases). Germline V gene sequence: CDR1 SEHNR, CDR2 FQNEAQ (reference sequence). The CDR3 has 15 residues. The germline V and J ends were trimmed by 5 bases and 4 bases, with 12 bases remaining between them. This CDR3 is CASSGGDRYNSPLHF. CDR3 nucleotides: TGTGCCAGCAGCGGTGGGGACCGTTATAATTCACCCCTCCACTTT.

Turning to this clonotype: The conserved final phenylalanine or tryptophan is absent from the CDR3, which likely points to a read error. CDR3 sequence reads: CASRITGNYGYTY. The CDR3 nucleotides read TGTGCTAGCAGGATAACAGGAAACTATGGCTACACCTAC. The rearrangement joins TRBV11-2 to TRBJ1-2; maybe TRBD1 (5 bases). Germline V lookup: CDR1 SGHAT, CDR2 FQNNGV. The CDR3 is 13 amino acids.

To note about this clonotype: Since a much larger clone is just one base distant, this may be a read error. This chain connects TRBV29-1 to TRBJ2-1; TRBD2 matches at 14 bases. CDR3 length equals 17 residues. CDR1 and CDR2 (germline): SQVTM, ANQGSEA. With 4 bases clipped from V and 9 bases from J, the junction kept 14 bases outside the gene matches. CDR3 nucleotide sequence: TGCAGCGTTGGGGGACTAGCGGGAGAAGGTGCTCGCATTGAGCAGTTCTTC. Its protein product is CSVGGLAGEGARIEQFF.

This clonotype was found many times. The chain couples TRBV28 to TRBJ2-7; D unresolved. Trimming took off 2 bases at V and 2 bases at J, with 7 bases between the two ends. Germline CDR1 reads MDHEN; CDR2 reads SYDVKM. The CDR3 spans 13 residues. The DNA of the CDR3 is TGTGCCAGCAGTTTAGCGGTGACCTACGAGCAGTACTTC. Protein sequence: CASSLAVTYEQYF.

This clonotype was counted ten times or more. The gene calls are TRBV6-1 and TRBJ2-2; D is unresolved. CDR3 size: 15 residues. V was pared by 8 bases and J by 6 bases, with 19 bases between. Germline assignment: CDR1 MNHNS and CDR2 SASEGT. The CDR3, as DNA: TGTGCCAGCGGAGTCACATGGGTAAAACCCGGGGAGCTGTTTTTT. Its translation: CASGVTWVKPGELFF.